This TCR beta chain was obtained from a study of T cells in Graves' hyperthyroidism and ophthalmopathy. Note on this clonotype: Its antigen is unidentified.

The CDR3 loop spans 13 amino acids. Per germline, CDR1 SGDLS and CDR2 YYNGEE. Trimming stripped 4 bases from V and 6 bases from J, with 13 bases between. RNA transcripts gave rise to amplified TCR beta CDR3 regions. TCR CDR3 regions were first amplified by RT-PCR with HTBI primers. TCRdb re-analysed the multiplex PCR reads in MiXCR, keeping a single row per CDR3 protein. The sample has hundreds of thousands of distinct CDR3 sequences, just under 45% seen once. Regarding the study as a whole: Most thyroid clonotypes that were expanded above 0.001 also turned up in blood.

This clonotype was sampled from an adult man with Graves' disease, either hyperthyroidism or ophthalmopathy (not recorded which). The sample was peripheral blood or thyroid tissue (not recorded which). This chain connects TRBV9 to TRBJ1-1; D uncertain. The CDR3, as DNA: TGTGCCAGCAGCCCCCACAGCAACTCTGAAGCTTTCTTT. It yields the protein CASSPHSNSEAFF.